This entry is about one TCR beta chain. Its antigen is not known. Produced via immunoSEQ multiplex PCR; TCRdb's table is partial and in-frame only. The sample contains about 83,000 clones, around 90% of which appear only once. The germline CDR1 and CDR2 sequences are KGHSH and LQKENI. CDR3 length: 13 amino acids. The V and J ends lost 2 bases and 9 bases respectively, with 11 bases between them. The sample is drawn from a study of a mutant IDH1 vaccine in newly diagnosed glioma. Study summary: Administration of eight vaccinations to patients took place in weeks 1, 3, 5, 7, 11, 15, 19, 23. Sex among treated patients split about 62% male, approximately 40% female; mean age was approximately 38 years. Most had both radiotherapy and temozolomide beforehand; others had only one.

Time point described: week 5, during vaccination. Mutant IDH1 20-mer peptide, at 300 ug, made up each vaccine dose, with topical imiquimod. The source is a woman aged 45-65 years with glioma. This material consisted of PBMCs, taken from a glioma patient whose treatment included an IDH1 peptide vaccine. The chain has TRBV18 and TRBJ1-5, with D maybe TRBD1 (5 bases). CDR3 coding DNA: TGTGCCAGCTCACCAGCAGGGATCGGGCCCCAGCATTTT. It translates to CASSPAGIGPQHF.